Each of the 18 T cell receptor beta chains below was sequenced from the same sample in a study of blood T cell repertoires in COVID-19. The data were produced by immunoSEQ multiplex PCR, yet TCRdb's version contains in-frame clones alone and is incomplete. The profile shows 330,000 or so clones, more than 70% of them singletons. The material sequenced was PBMCs or T cells enriched from blood (not recorded which). These TCRs come from a woman in her thirties who had been exposed to COVID-19.

This clone was detected once. The chain joins TRBV3-1 (or the pseudogene TRBV3-2) to TRBJ2-7, with D possibly TRBD2 on 5 matching bases. V was clipped by 0 bases and J by 0 bases, with 15 bases between them. Germline V gene lookup returns CDR1 LGHDT and CDR2 YNNKEL (reference sequence). The CDR3 is 17 residues long. For the CDR3, the DNA is TGTGCCAGCAGCCAAGATGGGAGATACCCCGCCTCCTACGAGCAGTACTTC. It encodes CASSQDGRYPASYEQYF.

The rearrangement joins TRBV6-5 to TRBJ1-2, with TRBD1 matching over 7 bases. Losses at the gene ends were 8 bases for V and 4 bases for J; bases not matched to a gene: 10. The CDR3 consists of 14 residues. Germline V gene data show CDR1 as MNHEY and CDR2 as SVGAGI. CDR3 in DNA: TGTGCCAGCCGTTTTTCCGGGACAGTCTATGGCTACACCTTC. It is translated as CASRFSGTVYGYTF.

The chain links TRBV28 to TRBJ1-6, with 8 nucleotides matching TRBD1. V was pared by 2 bases and J by 10 bases, with 4 bases of the junction left unmatched. Germline V CDR1 and CDR2: MDHEN, SYDVKM. The CDR3 totals 14 residues. The CDR3 coding sequence is TGTGCCAGCAGTTTACGGACAGGGATGTCACCCCTCCACTTT. It is translated as CASSLRTGMSPLHF.

V gene TRBV5-4 combines with J gene TRBJ1-2; D is undetermined. V was shortened by 2 bases and J by 7 bases, with 15 bases between the two germline ends. The V gene's germline CDR1 is SGHNT and CDR2 YYREEE (reference sequence). This CDR3 has 14 amino acids. The CDR3 here is CASSFGLLEGGYTF. DNA for the CDR3: TGTGCCAGCAGCTTCGGTCTCTTGGAGGGTGGCTACACCTTC.

The chain has TRBV19 and TRBJ1-2; D is uncertain. Germline loops: CDR1 LNHDA, CDR2 SQIVND (reference sequence). V gave up 4 bases and J gave up 4 bases, with 13 bases separating them. The CDR3 length is 14 residues. The CDR3 nucleotides are TGTGCCAGTAGTACCCCCGGACGGGGCTATGGCTACACCTTC. This gives the protein CASSTPGRGYGYTF. Combining the CDR3 with reference TRBV19 and TRBJ1-2 gives the whole variable domain DGGITQSPKYLFRKEGQNVTLSCEQNLNHDAMYWYRQDPGQGLRLIYYSQIVNDFQKGDIAEGYSVSREKKESFPLTVTSAQKNPTAFYLCASSTPGRGYGYTFGSGTRLTVV.

The chain is built from TRBV2 and TRBJ1-5; 7 nucleotides match TRBD1. CDR3 size: 14 residues. J was trimmed by 4 bases and V by 4 bases; bases with no gene match: 4. CDR1 and CDR2 from the germline V gene are SNHLY and FYNNEI. This chain's CDR3 is CASSGDRVNQPQHF. For the CDR3, the DNA is TGTGCCAGCAGTGGTGACAGGGTAAATCAGCCCCAGCATTTT. Looking up the rest from reference TRBV2 and TRBJ1-5 gives the full variable domain: EPEVTQTPSHQVTQMGQEVILRCVPISNHLYFYWYRQILGQKVEFLVSFYNNEISEKSEIFDDQFSVERPDGSNFTLKIRSTKLEDSAMYFCASSGDRVNQPQHFGDGTRLSIL.

The chain uses TRBV18 and TRBJ1-1; unclear D gene. CDR1 is KGHSH and CDR2 is LQKENI in the germline V gene. V was clipped by 0 bases and J by 4 bases, with 6 bases between them. CDR3 length: 13 residues. Written as DNA, the CDR3 is TGTGCCAGCTCACCACCGAGCGCCACTGAAGCTTTCTTT. Its translation is CASSPPSATEAFF.

In this sample, this clone turned up a few times. The V gene is TRBV5-1, the J gene TRBJ2-7, with D perhaps TRBD1 (5 bases). CDR3 length equals 14 residues. Germline V gene data show CDR1 as SGHRS and CDR2 as YFSETQ. Trimming removed 0 bases at V and 3 bases at J, with 10 bases between. As DNA, the CDR3 is TGCGCCAGCAGCTTGGCAGGGTTTAACTACGAGCAGTACTTC. This translates into CASSLAGFNYEQYF.

The chain links TRBV4-2 to TRBJ2-1; 9 bases fit TRBD2. Germline lookup yields CDR1 LGHNA and CDR2 YNFKEQ. Trimming took 1 base from V and 6 from J; bases not matched to a gene: 4. This CDR3 has 15 residues. The CDR3 nucleotides are TGTGCCAGCAGCCAAGTAGCGGGAGCTTCCAATGAGCAGTTCTTC. It encodes CASSQVAGASNEQFF.

CDR3 sequence reads: CASSQLDRGGEKLFF. CDR3 sequence (DNA): TGTGCCAGCAGCCAACTGGACAGGGGTGGAGAAAAACTGTTTTTT. The chain joins TRBV3-1 (or the pseudogene TRBV3-2) to TRBJ1-4; 9 bases are a match to TRBD1. The trim removed 2 bases at V and 8 bases at J, leaving 6 bases unmatched. The germline CDR1 and CDR2 sequences are LGHDT and YNNKEL (reference sequence). There are 15 residues in the CDR3.

The chain has TRBV5-8 and TRBJ1-2, with 9 bases fitting TRBD1. V lost 4 bases to trimming and J lost 6 bases; unmatched junction nucleotides: 10. This CDR3 comprises 15 residues. The germline CDR1 and CDR2 sequences are SGHTS and YDEGEE. The CDR3 bases are TGTGCCAGCAGCCCGATTTCTGGGACAGGGAATGGCTACACCTTC. The encoded protein is CASSPISGTGNGYTF.

This clone was detected a few times. V and J are TRBV19 and TRBJ1-4; D ambiguous. This CDR3 region has 14 residues. V was cut by 8 bases and J by 0 bases, with 10 bases left in between. Per germline, CDR1 LNHDA and CDR2 SQIVND (reference sequence). CDR3 residues: CASRETATNEKLFF. The DNA of the CDR3 is TGTGCCAGTCGGGAAACAGCAACTAATGAAAAACTGTTTTTT.

This clone was counted once. The V and J genes are TRBV6-1 and TRBJ1-4; D is unresolved. V was trimmed by 5 bases and J by 5 bases, leaving 12 bases between them. This CDR3 region has 14 residues. Per germline, CDR1 MNHNS and CDR2 SASEGT. The CDR3: CASSQGLVNEKLFF. CDR3 coding DNA: TGTGCCAGCAGTCAAGGACTGGTCAATGAAAAACTGTTTTTT.

This chain connects TRBV7-3 to TRBJ1-1; D gene uncertain. Germline V CDR1 and CDR2: SGHTA, FQGTGA. The V end was cut by 2 bases, the J end by 1 base, with 14 bases between. The CDR3 is 16 amino acids. This CDR3 reads CASSLLPSAGNTEAFF. The CDR3 nucleotides are TGTGCCAGCAGCTTACTTCCTAGCGCGGGGAACACTGAAGCTTTCTTT.

This sequence joins TRBV7-9 and TRBJ1-5; D ambiguous. CDR3 length equals 12 residues. The V end was cut by 5 bases, the J end by 5 bases, with 7 bases between. Germline loops: CDR1 SEHNR, CDR2 FQNEAQ (reference sequence). As DNA, the CDR3 is TGTGCCAGCAGCCCAAGAGATCAGCCCCAGCATTTT. This encodes CASSPRDQPQHF.

This clone appeared once. This chain links TRBV12-3 or TRBV12-4 with TRBJ1-1; D is unclear. V was clipped by 1 base and J by 8 bases, with 8 bases between them. The CDR3 runs to 12 residues. The CDR3 region has the DNA TGTGCCAGCAGTTTAGAAGGGAGAGAAGCTTTCTTT. It codes for CASSLEGREAFF.

The chain joins TRBV5-1 to TRBJ1-5, with a possible D match to TRBD1 (6 bases). CDR1 SGHRS and CDR2 YFSETQ come from the germline V gene. Trimming removed 2 bases from V and 5 bases from J, with 14 bases in between. This CDR3 is 15 amino acids long. CDR3 region: CASSLSGRGDQPQHF. The DNA of the CDR3 is TGCGCCAGCAGCTTATCGGGCAGGGGTGATCAGCCCCAGCATTTT.

V is TRBV19 and J is TRBJ2-5; 8 bases fit TRBD1. Per germline, CDR1 LNHDA and CDR2 SQIVND (reference sequence). The CDR3 spans 15 residues. The ends lost 4 bases at V and 4 bases at J; junction bases unmatched: 8. Here the CDR3 reads CASSTPTGVGETQYF. In nucleotides, the CDR3 is TGTGCCAGTAGTACCCCGACAGGGGTCGGAGAGACCCAGTACTTC.